This T cell receptor beta chain was obtained from a study of blood T cells in healthy people across ages. Study details: About one barcoded beta molecule was captured per two T cells (by template switching).

Whole-study results and caveats: No conclusive comparison of naive versus antigen-experienced cells was possible with unsorted PBMCs.

Concerning this clonotype itself: Its antigen is unidentified.

The CDR3 contains 16 residues. Germline values: CDR1 MNHEY, CDR2 SVGEGT. Trimming took 3 bases from V and 6 from J; bases not matched to a gene: 9. Peripheral blood was drawn, about 10 milliliters per donor. Primers used in a second PCR of roughly 6 to 12 cycles were a sample-barcoded 5' primer and a J-beta primer mix. Via MiXCR, TCRdb re-called the 5' RACE reads, giving one row per CDR3 protein. Here the sample spans roughly 2 million distinct CDR3 sequences, around 48% being singletons. The sequencing input was blood. This chain connects TRBV6-2 or TRBV6-3 to TRBJ2-3; 10 positions agree with TRBD1. The clonotype originates from a woman between 40 and 55 years old in good health. Written as DNA, the CDR3 is TGTGCCAGCAGTTATCCGGGACAGGGGCTCGGGGATACGCAGTATTTT. Translating gives CASSYPGQGLGDTQYF.